The 15 T cell receptor beta chains in this list originate from one sample, sequenced in a study of T cell repertoires in cytomegalovirus infection (dated by TCRdb to about 2019). These reads were obtained on an Illumina HiSeq 1500. TCRdb itself trimmed the public reads at Q25 with fastp, ran MiXCR and retained productive beta chains. A single entry per CDR3 protein holds the most common genes and DNA from its merged rows. The sample has approximately 180,000 distinct CDR3 sequences on record, about a tenth of them singletons. About 4.2% of the sample is held by the ten biggest clonotypes. The sample was PBMCs. The receptors originated from a human donor in good health (CMV status not recorded). Some clones in this sample may be carry-over from other donors' samples.

This clonotype was counted between two and nine times. V and J are TRBV20-1 and TRBJ1-2, with D tentatively TRBD1 (6 bases). CDR1 and CDR2 from the germline V gene are DFQATT and SNEGSKA (reference sequence). Trimming left V 3 bases short and J 4 bases short, with 15 bases between. The CDR3 length is 14 residues. As DNA, the CDR3 is TGCAGTGCTAGGAGACAGGCCGACTCCTATGGCTACACCTTC. Its protein product is CSARRQADSYGYTF.

This clonotype was observed many times. V and J are TRBV7-2 and TRBJ2-4; 9 positions match TRBD1. Germline CDR1 SGHTA, CDR2 FQGNSA. This CDR3 has 14 amino acids. Unmatched junction bases numbered 5, after V lost 6 bases and J lost 5 bases. The CDR3 is CASSRDRVQNIQYF. CDR3 DNA sequence: TGTGCCAGCAGTCGGGACAGGGTCCAAAACATTCAGTACTTC.

This clonotype was seen a handful of times. The chain recombines TRBV25-1 with TRBJ2-3; D remains ambiguous. The CDR3 covers 15 residues. Germline V lookup: CDR1 MGHDK, CDR2 SYGVNS. V was cut by 3 bases and J by 0 bases, with 10 bases left in between. The CDR3 nucleotides read TGTGCCAGCAGTGACAGAAAATCTAGCACAGATACGCAGTATTTT. It translates to CASSDRKSSTDTQYF.

This clonotype was counted between two and nine times. The rearrangement joins TRBV20-1 to TRBJ1-1; a possible D gene is TRBD1 (5 bases). This CDR3 is built from 13 residues. The germline V and J ends were trimmed by 5 bases and 8 bases, with 18 bases remaining between them. Germline CDR1 reads DFQATT; CDR2 reads SNEGSKA (reference sequence). DNA for the CDR3: TGCAGTGCTGCCCAAAGTTCGGGGCCCGAAGCTTTCTTT. The encoded protein is CSAAQSSGPEAFF.

This clonotype appeared a few times. V gene TRBV4-2 combines with J gene TRBJ2-7; 7 bases match TRBD2. J gave up 0 bases and V 5 bases, and 4 bases lay outside the gene matches. Germline V gene data show CDR1 as LGHNA and CDR2 as YNFKEQ. The CDR3 loop spans 14 amino acids. The CDR3 DNA sequence: TGTGCCAGCAGCTTAGCGGGTGACTCCTACGAGCAGTACTTC. Its translation: CASSLAGDSYEQYF.

CDR3: CASRYQGVRGTNTGELFF. The CDR3 DNA is TGTGCCAGCAGATACCAAGGCGTCAGGGGGACGAACACCGGGGAGCTGTTTTTT. The V gene is TRBV6-2 or TRBV6-3, the J gene TRBJ2-2, with TRBD1 identical over 7 bases. The ends lost 6 bases at V and 0 bases at J; junction bases unmatched: 13. This CDR3 is built from 18 residues. Germline lookup yields CDR1 MNHEY and CDR2 SVGEGT.

The sample holds many counts of this clonotype. J is TRBJ2-1 and V is TRBV28, with 7 nucleotides matching TRBD1. The ends lost 6 bases at V and 14 bases at J; junction bases unmatched: 7. The germline CDR1 and CDR2 sequences are MDHEN and SYDVKM. CDR3 size: 11 residues. CDR3 protein: CASSQDRPKFF. CDR3 nucleotide sequence: TGTGCCAGCAGCCAGGACAGGCCCAAGTTCTTC.

The sample holds many counts of this clonotype. This rearrangement joins TRBV29-1 to TRBJ1-2; no reliable D call. This CDR3 has 13 amino acids. V was shortened by 2 bases and J by 8 bases, with 15 bases between the two germline ends. Germline loops: CDR1 SQVTM, CDR2 ANQGSEA. The CDR3 region has the DNA TGCAGCGTTGAATACCTTACTGGGAGGGGCTACACCTTC. It yields the protein CSVEYLTGRGYTF.

This clonotype was seen a few times. This sequence joins TRBV2 and TRBJ2-5; 10 bases match TRBD2. The CDR3 loop spans 14 amino acids. The trim removed 3 bases at V and 8 bases at J, leaving 6 bases unmatched. Germline V gene data show CDR1 as SNHLY and CDR2 as FYNNEI. This chain's CDR3 is CASSEASGSSTQYF. The CDR3 bases are TGTGCCAGCAGTGAGGCTAGCGGGAGTTCTACCCAGTACTTC.

This clonotype was observed a handful of times. The chain has TRBV5-1 and TRBJ1-1; D is undetermined. The ends were cut back, 1 base at V and 7 bases at J, with 14 bases in the middle. Per germline, CDR1 SGHRS and CDR2 YFSETQ. The length of the CDR3 is 14 residues. CDR3 protein: CASSLHGEVVEAFF. CDR3 nucleotide sequence: TGCGCCAGCAGCTTGCACGGGGAAGTGGTTGAAGCTTTCTTT.

This clonotype was counted between two and nine times. The chain uses TRBV7-6 and TRBJ1-1; D not certain. This CDR3 is 16 amino acids long. V was trimmed by 0 bases and J by 4 bases, leaving 15 bases between them. Germline loops: CDR1 SGHVS, CDR2 FNYEAQ. CDR3 sequence: CASSLAAIPTSTEAFF. The CDR3 DNA sequence: TGTGCCAGCAGCTTAGCCGCGATCCCCACCAGCACTGAAGCTTTCTTT.

This sequence joins TRBV7-9 and TRBJ2-3; the D gene is possibly TRBD2 (5 bases). The CDR3 spans 14 residues. Germline V CDR1 and CDR2: SEHNR, FQNEAQ (reference sequence). V lost 1 base and J 8 bases, leaving 13 bases between the germline ends. The CDR3 sequence: CASSLVPGTGTQYF. The CDR3, as DNA: TGTGCCAGCAGCTTAGTTCCGGGAACCGGTACGCAGTATTTT.

This clonotype occurred many times. The chain links TRBV28 to TRBJ2-3; 11 nucleotides match TRBD1. The J segment lost 2 bases and the V segment lost 2 bases, leaving 6 bases of the junction unmatched. This CDR3 has 17 amino acids. Germline lookup yields CDR1 MDHEN and CDR2 SYDVKM. The CDR3 loop reads CASSLVGQGVFTDTQYF. In nucleotides, the CDR3 is TGTGCCAGCAGTTTAGTGGGACAGGGGGTATTCACAGATACGCAGTATTTT.

There are many counts of this clonotype. V gene TRBV7-2 combines with J gene TRBJ1-6, with D perhaps TRBD1 (5 bases). CDR1 SGHTA and CDR2 FQGNSA come from the germline V gene. The germline V and J ends were trimmed by 5 bases and 6 bases, with 11 bases remaining between them. The CDR3 totals 14 residues. The CDR3 spells CASSVGAANSPLHF. The CDR3 DNA is TGTGCCAGCAGCGTCGGGGCAGCTAATTCACCCCTCCACTTT.

In its sample, this clonotype was seen many times. The chain employs TRBV7-2 and TRBJ1-1; the D gene is possibly TRBD1 (6 bases). Germline loops: CDR1 SGHTA, CDR2 FQGNSA. V lost 8 bases and J lost 3, with 22 bases in between. There are 16 residues in the CDR3. The DNA for the CDR3 is TGTGCCAGCTCCGCCGGGACACCCTACTGGGACACTGAAGCTTTCTTT. Residues: CASSAGTPYWDTEAFF. The full variable domain, rest sourced from reference TRBV7-2 and TRBJ1-1, is GAGVSQSPSNKVTEKGKDVELRCDPISGHTALYWYRQSLGQGLEFLIYFQGNSAPDKSGLPSDRFSAERTGGSVSTLTIQRTQQEDSAVYLCASSAGTPYWDTEAFFGQGTRLTVV.